This T cell receptor beta chain was retrieved from a study of T cell repertoires in cytomegalovirus infection. Study-wide context: Epitope selection comprised recently identified HLA-C-restricted CMV epitopes and well-studied HLA-B-restricted CMV epitopes. The public TCR beta signatures pointed to both CMV infection and matching HLA type. Study results and caveats: Dominant in the ex vivo response were TCR beta clonotypes restricted by HLA-C and specific for CMV. CMV carriers with the relevant HLA were identified by cumulative public TCR beta family frequency.

About this clonotype: The target antigen is unknown. One junction end does not reproduce the germline sequence, and a read error may be involved.

TCRdb re-analysed the reads in MiXCR, keeping a single row per CDR3 protein. The repertoire includes some 940,000 distinct CDR3 sequences, around 31% of them detected once, and about 14% sits in the top ten. Germline V gene lookup returns CDR1 MNHEY and CDR2 SVGAGI. The CDR3 runs to 12 residues. The specimen comprised cultured CD8+ T cells from PBMCs, sampled from culture after CMV antigen stimulation. This chain connects TRBV6-5 to TRBJ2-7, with D unresolved. The TCR sequence derives from a human donor in good health (CMV status not recorded). Some clones in this sample may be carry-over from other donors' samples. This CDR3 reads CTSTYSSYEQYF. In nucleotides, the CDR3 is TGTACCAGCACCTATAGTAGCTACGAGCAGTACTTC.